One and the same sample provided the 18 T cell receptor beta chains below, sequenced in a study of cytomegalovirus exposure and HLA in healthy donors. Assay used: immunoSEQ multiplex PCR; TCRdb lists only in-frame clones, some missing. The sample holds about 57,000 clones; roughly 90% are singletons and the top ten take approximately 1.2%. The specimen sequenced was PBMCs. All receptors derive from a woman aged 18-29 years in good health and CMV-seronegative.

The chain has TRBV28 and TRBJ2-7, with D possibly being TRBD1 (7 bases). V was clipped by 10 bases and J by 10 bases, with 17 bases between them. CDR3 length equals 11 residues. Germline V gene data show CDR1 as MDHEN and CDR2 as SYDVKM. The CDR3: CATDDREVQYF. The CDR3 DNA reads as TGTGCCACCGACGACAGGGAGGTACAGTACTTC.

This clone showed up just once. J is TRBJ1-1 and V is TRBV4-1; TRBD1 matches 7 bases. The CDR3 covers 14 residues. Per the germline V gene, CDR1 is MGHRA and CDR2 is YSYEKL. The V and J ends lost 4 bases and 7 bases, in that order; junction bases with no gene match: 9. As DNA, the CDR3 is TGCGCCAGCAGCCCACAGGGGCTTCCTGTTGAAGCTTTCTTT. Protein: CASSPQGLPVEAFF.

The count of this clone is one. The CDR3 region is CASSTWRDSTYEQYF. CDR3 coding DNA: TGTGCCAGCAGTACTTGGCGGGACAGTACTTACGAGCAGTACTTC. The chain carries TRBV11-2 and TRBJ2-7; maybe TRBD1 (7 bases). The CDR3 sequence is 15 residues long. Germline V gene sequence: CDR1 SGHAT, CDR2 FQNNGV. With 6 bases removed from V and 4 bases from J, the gap between germline ends came to 19 bases.

In this sample, this clone turned up a few times. This chain links TRBV10-1 with TRBJ2-7; the D is unclear. Trimming removed 0 bases at V and 6 bases at J, with 15 bases between. Germline CDR1 is WNHNN and CDR2 is SYGVQD (reference sequence). The CDR3 spans 15 residues. CDR3 bases: TGCGCCAGCAGTGAGTCGGCATTTTCATTACGCGAGCAGTACTTC. It specifies CASSESAFSLREQYF.

This chain uses TRBV7-8 with TRBJ2-5, with 15 bases fitting TRBD2. Germline CDR1 is SGHVS and CDR2 is FQNEAQ. CDR3 length: 19 amino acids. J was trimmed by 2 bases and V by 2 bases; bases with no gene match: 9. CDR3 coding DNA: TGTGCCAGCAGCTTATTAATCAGGACTAGCGGGGGGGTTCAAGAGACCCAGTACTTC. It yields the protein CASSLLIRTSGGVQETQYF.

The V and J genes are TRBV7-8 and TRBJ2-1; 9 nucleotides agree with TRBD2. The germline CDR1 and CDR2 sequences are SGHVS and FQNEAQ. J was trimmed by 3 bases and V by 7 bases; bases with no gene match: 4. The CDR3 consists of 14 residues. The CDR3, as DNA: TGTGCCAGCACTCTAGCGGGGATCTACAATGAGCAGTTCTTC. As protein: CASTLAGIYNEQFF.

V usage is TRBV29-1 and J usage is TRBJ2-3, with TRBD2 identical over 8 bases. The CDR3 covers 16 residues. Per the germline V gene, CDR1 is SQVTM and CDR2 is ANQGSEA. With V trimmed by 1 base and J by 1 base, 7 bases remained unmatched. In DNA, the CDR3 is TGCAGCGTTGAAGGCGGGGGGCCACATGGCACAGATACGCAGTATTTT. This encodes CSVEGGGPHGTDTQYF.

The chain employs TRBV5-8 and TRBJ1-1; D is uncertain. The V gene lost 6 bases and the J gene lost 1 base, with 13 bases spanning the gap. Germline-derived CDR1 and CDR2 are SGHTS and YDEGEE. The CDR3 extends over 14 amino acids. The CDR3 loop reads CASKFRNRNTEAFF. Here the CDR3 DNA reads TGTGCCAGCAAATTCAGAAATCGGAACACTGAAGCTTTCTTT.

The chain employs TRBV13 and TRBJ2-5; D not certain. V was trimmed by 3 bases and J by 5 bases, leaving 4 bases between them. This CDR3 has 11 amino acids. Germline lookup yields CDR1 PRHDT and CDR2 FYEKMQ (reference sequence). The CDR3 here is CASSFGETQYF. The CDR3 bases are TGTGCCAGCAGCTTTGGCGAGACCCAGTACTTC.

The V and J genes are TRBV6-1 and TRBJ2-7; 7 bases line up with TRBD2. The V and J ends lost 0 bases and 5 bases, in that order; junction bases with no gene match: 7. Germline V gene lookup returns CDR1 MNHNS and CDR2 SASEGT. This CDR3 spans 15 amino acids. Here the CDR3 DNA reads TGTGCCAGCAGTGAAGCTGCGGGGGAGAGGAACGAGCAGTACTTC. Its translation: CASSEAAGERNEQYF.

This clone has just a few counts. The V and J genes are TRBV5-5 and TRBJ2-5; 9 bases fit TRBD2. Germline lookup yields CDR1 SGHKS and CDR2 YYEKEE (reference sequence). The J segment lost 5 bases and the V segment lost 1 base, leaving 12 bases of the junction unmatched. This CDR3 contains 17 residues. The CDR3 DNA follows: TGTGCCAGCAGCTTGTCGATAGCGGGGGAGTCGGGGGAGACCCAGTACTTC. It yields the protein CASSLSIAGESGETQYF.

V gene TRBV28 combines with J gene TRBJ2-3; TRBD2 matches at 11 bases. The length of the CDR3 is 21 residues. The V and J ends lost 5 bases and 1 base, in that order; junction bases with no gene match: 20. CDR1 and CDR2 from the germline V gene are MDHEN and SYDVKM. The CDR3: CASSRPVGLAGSLSGTDTQYF. CDR3 nucleotide sequence: TGTGCCAGCAGTCGCCCGGTAGGACTAGCGGGTTCTCTATCGGGCACAGATACGCAGTATTTT.

The genes are TRBV10-3 and TRBJ2-7, with D possibly matching TRBD2 (6 bases). Per the germline V gene, CDR1 is ENHRY and CDR2 is SYGVKD. The CDR3 length is 12 residues. The CDR3 loop reads CAIGGVSGEQYF. CDR3 DNA sequence: TGTGCGATCGGCGGGGTTTCGGGCGAGCAGTACTTC.

The rearrangement joins TRBV28 to TRBJ1-6; D is perhaps TRBD1 (5 bases). Germline lookup yields CDR1 MDHEN and CDR2 SYDVKM. The CDR3 runs to 14 residues. Deletions cut 5 bases from V and 10 bases from J, with 15 bases between. The DNA for the CDR3 is TGTGCCAGCAGTCCCGGGCCAAAGGGGTCACCCCTCCACTTT. Its translation: CASSPGPKGSPLHF.

The V and J genes are TRBV11-2 and TRBJ1-1, with D perhaps matching TRBD1 (5 bases). The germline gives CDR1 SGHAT, CDR2 FQNNGV. V was shortened by 4 bases and J by 4 bases, with 28 bases between the two germline ends. The CDR3 totals 19 residues. CDR3 region: CASSSQLGPDKGRITEAFF. Here the CDR3 DNA reads TGTGCCAGCAGCTCCCAGCTAGGGCCAGACAAGGGGCGTATCACTGAAGCTTTCTTT.

The rearrangement joins TRBV4-1 to TRBJ2-2; perhaps TRBD2 as D (5 bases). This CDR3 contains 17 residues. The germline V and J ends were trimmed by 0 bases and 2 bases, with 13 bases remaining between them. Germline V gene lookup returns CDR1 MGHRA and CDR2 YSYEKL. The DNA of the CDR3 is TGCGCCAGCAGCCAAGATCCATCCCGGGGTAACACCGGGGAGCTGTTTTTT. Its protein product is CASSQDPSRGNTGELFF.

The table lists this clone with a count of one. V usage is TRBV19 and J usage is TRBJ1-1; no clear D gene. The CDR3 has 13 amino acids. The ends were cut back, 1 base at V and 7 bases at J, with 10 bases in the middle. Germline loops: CDR1 LNHDA, CDR2 SQIVND (reference sequence). The CDR3 nucleotides read TGTGCCAGTAGTATAGGCATGGGCGATGAAGCTTTCTTT. Amino acids: CASSIGMGDEAFF.

This chain links TRBV11-1 with TRBJ2-3; D ambiguous. From germline, CDR1 is SGHAT and CDR2 FQDESV (reference sequence). The CDR3 length is 14 residues. V was shortened by 3 bases and J by 0 bases, with 7 bases between the two germline ends. In nucleotides, the CDR3 is TGTGCCAGCAGCTTCTACCGGAGCACAGATACGCAGTATTTT. This sequence encodes CASSFYRSTDTQYF.